This is a list of T cell receptor beta chains from one sample in a study of blood T cell repertoires in COVID-19. The protocol was immunoSEQ multiplex PCR, while the TCRdb copy is restricted to in-frame clones and leaves out a portion. This sample has 250,000 to 350,000 clones; roughly 86% occur once, and the top ten carry approximately 9%. Sequenced: PBMCs or T cells enriched from blood (not recorded which). These receptors all stem from a woman aged 18 to 35 who had recovered from COVID-19. Each CDR3 is given with its conserved first and last residue. The D gene is left open where the match is weak. Expanded clones get a size class; other rows say once, few or many, or leave the size out.

v_gene: TRBV13
abundance: -
j_gene: TRBJ2-3
d_gene: TRBD2
CDR3aa: CASSSIAGLTDTQYF
CDR3nt: TGTGCCAGCAGCTCAATAGCGGGACTGACAGATACGCAGTATTTT

v_gene: TRBV7-2
abundance: -
j_gene: TRBJ1-4
d_gene: TRBD1
CDR3aa: CASSLNRGVGEKLFF
CDR3nt: TGTGCCAGCAGCTTAAACAGGGGGGTCGGTGAAAAACTGTTTTTT

v_gene: TRBV6-5
abundance: -
j_gene: TRBJ2-1
d_gene: -
CDR3aa: CASSYSGAPTSEQFF
CDR3nt: TGTGCCAGCAGTTATTCAGGGGCCCCCACAAGTGAGCAGTTCTTC

v_gene: TRBV28
abundance: -
j_gene: TRBJ2-2
d_gene: -
CDR3aa: CASSSLGGGTGELFF
CDR3nt: TGTGCCAGCAGTTCGTTGGGAGGGGGCACCGGGGAGCTGTTTTTT

v_gene: TRBV19
abundance: -
j_gene: TRBJ2-7
d_gene: -
CDR3aa: CASSIDLGETYEQYF
CDR3nt: TGTGCCAGTAGTATCGATCTCGGGGAGACCTACGAGCAGTACTTC

v_gene: TRBV7-2
abundance: -
j_gene: TRBJ1-3
d_gene: -
CDR3aa: CASSLGGLTGSNTIYF
CDR3nt: TGTGCCAGCAGCTTAGGAGGGTTAACAGGGAGTAACACCATATATTTT

v_gene: TRBV19
abundance: -
j_gene: TRBJ1-2
d_gene: -
CDR3aa: CASAREDYGYTF
CDR3nt: TGTGCCAGTGCCCGGGAAGACTATGGCTACACCTTC

v_gene: TRBV6-1
abundance: few
j_gene: TRBJ2-7
d_gene: TRBD1
CDR3aa: CASSEGRTGSYEQYF
CDR3nt: TGTGCCAGCAGTGAGGGTCGGACAGGCTCCTACGAGCAGTACTTC

v_gene: TRBV7-2
abundance: -
j_gene: TRBJ2-2
d_gene: TRBD2
CDR3aa: CASSLSGAAGVGRTGELFF
CDR3nt: TGTGCCAGCAGCTTATCCGGTGCGGCGGGAGTCGGGCGGACCGGGGAGCTGTTTTTT

v_gene: TRBV6-2/TRBV6-3
abundance: few
j_gene: TRBJ1-1
d_gene: -
CDR3aa: CASSPRATNTEAFF
CDR3nt: TGTGCCAGCAGTCCCAGGGCCACGAACACTGAAGCTTTCTTT

v_gene: TRBV27
abundance: -
j_gene: TRBJ1-4
d_gene: -
CDR3aa: CASTWSFGEKLFF
CDR3nt: TGTGCCAGCACCTGGAGTTTTGGAGAAAAACTGTTTTTT

v_gene: TRBV4-3
abundance: -
j_gene: TRBJ1-4
d_gene: -
CDR3aa: CASSQETKDFKLFF
CDR3nt: TGCGCCAGCAGCCAAGAGACAAAGGACTTTAAACTGTTTTTT

v_gene: TRBV6-5
abundance: -
j_gene: TRBJ2-7
d_gene: -
CDR3aa: CAGQDSGKSSYEQYF
CDR3nt: TGTGCCGGCCAGGATAGCGGTAAGAGCTCCTACGAGCAGTACTTC

v_gene: TRBV19
abundance: -
j_gene: TRBJ1-6
d_gene: TRBD1
CDR3aa: CATSTGLENSPLHF
CDR3nt: TGTGCCACCTCGACAGGGCTTGAGAATTCACCCCTCCACTTT

v_gene: TRBV4-3
abundance: -
j_gene: TRBJ2-6
d_gene: -
CDR3aa: CASSQETVIFSGANVLTF
CDR3nt: TGCGCCAGCAGCCAAGAAACTGTTATCTTCTCTGGGGCCAACGTCCTGACTTTC

v_gene: TRBV7-2
abundance: -
j_gene: TRBJ2-5
d_gene: -
CDR3aa: CASSLRTPGRETQYF
CDR3nt: TGTGCCAGCAGCTTACGGACTCCCGGGCGAGAGACCCAGTACTTC

v_gene: TRBV12-1
abundance: -
j_gene: TRBJ1-1
d_gene: -
CDR3aa: CASSFGALGPSGAFF
CDR3nt: TGTGCCAGCAGCTTTGGGGCATTGGGGCCCTCCGGGGCTTTCTTT

v_gene: TRBV4-3
abundance: many
j_gene: TRBJ1-3
d_gene: -
CDR3aa: CASSQGAGSGNTIYF
CDR3nt: TGCGCCAGCAGCCAGGGCGCGGGCTCTGGAAACACCATATATTTT

v_gene: TRBV7-9
abundance: -
j_gene: TRBJ1-1
d_gene: -
CDR3aa: CASLRTVNTEAFF
CDR3nt: TGTGCCAGCTTAAGGACAGTGAACACTGAAGCTTTCTTT

v_gene: TRBV5-1
abundance: -
j_gene: TRBJ2-3
d_gene: -
CDR3aa: CASSQLRDTTDTQYF
CDR3nt: TGCGCCAGCAGCCAACTGCGGGATACCACAGATACGCAGTATTTT

v_gene: TRBV19
abundance: -
j_gene: TRBJ1-1
d_gene: -
CDR3aa: CASSIASVMNTEAFF
CDR3nt: TGTGCCAGTAGTATAGCGTCAGTCATGAACACTGAAGCTTTCTTT

v_gene: TRBV28
abundance: -
j_gene: TRBJ2-1
d_gene: TRBD2
CDR3aa: CASSLVSGSYNEQFF
CDR3nt: TGTGCCAGCAGTTTGGTTAGCGGGTCCTACAATGAGCAGTTCTTC

v_gene: TRBV23-1
abundance: once
j_gene: TRBJ1-2
d_gene: -
CDR3aa: CASREEGRTHIVTSYGYTF
CDR3nt: TGCGCCAGCAGGGAGGAGGGAAGGACCCACATCGTTACTTCTTATGGCTACACCTTC

v_gene: TRBV7-6
abundance: -
j_gene: TRBJ1-6
d_gene: TRBD1
CDR3aa: CASSPRGQGFDSPLHF
CDR3nt: TGTGCCAGCAGCCCGAGGGGACAGGGATTCGACTCACCCCTCCACTTT

v_gene: TRBV3-1/TRBV3-2
abundance: few
j_gene: TRBJ1-6
d_gene: TRBD1
CDR3aa: CASGDRVHSYNSPLHF
CDR3nt: TGTGCCAGCGGAGACAGGGTACACTCCTATAATTCACCCCTCCACTTT

v_gene: TRBV11-3
abundance: -
j_gene: TRBJ2-2
d_gene: -
CDR3aa: CASSLDQRASGELFF
CDR3nt: TGTGCCAGCAGCTTAGATCAGCGGGCGTCCGGGGAGCTGTTTTTT

v_gene: TRBV7-9
abundance: -
j_gene: TRBJ1-3
d_gene: -
CDR3aa: CASSLNRNSGNTIYF
CDR3nt: TGTGCCAGCAGCTTAAACAGAAACTCTGGAAACACCATATATTTT

v_gene: TRBV5-6
abundance: -
j_gene: TRBJ2-1
d_gene: -
CDR3aa: CASSLSRRPDNEQFF
CDR3nt: TGTGCCAGCAGCTTGTCTCGCCGCCCGGACAATGAGCAGTTCTTC

v_gene: TRBV7-2
abundance: -
j_gene: TRBJ1-1
d_gene: -
CDR3aa: CASSLSSRSYNTEAFF
CDR3nt: TGTGCCAGCAGCTTAAGCTCCCGGAGTTATAACACTGAAGCTTTCTTT

v_gene: TRBV6-5
abundance: -
j_gene: TRBJ1-5
d_gene: TRBD1
CDR3aa: CASSPGTGNNQPQHF
CDR3nt: TGTGCCAGCAGTCCCGGGACAGGGAATAATCAGCCCCAGCATTTT

v_gene: TRBV15
abundance: -
j_gene: TRBJ2-1
d_gene: -
CDR3aa: CATSRALGGVRGNEQFF
CDR3nt: TGTGCCACCAGCAGAGCTTTGGGGGGAGTTAGGGGCAATGAGCAGTTCTTC

v_gene: TRBV28
abundance: -
j_gene: TRBJ2-5
d_gene: -
CDR3aa: CASSERAGPQTQYF
CDR3nt: TGTGCCAGCAGTGAGCGAGCAGGGCCCCAGACCCAGTACTTC

v_gene: TRBV6-2/TRBV6-3
abundance: -
j_gene: TRBJ1-4
d_gene: -
CDR3aa: CASSLGGGVEKLFF
CDR3nt: TGTGCCAGCAGCCTCGGGGGGGGTGTCGAAAAACTGTTTTTT

v_gene: TRBV4-3
abundance: -
j_gene: TRBJ1-1
d_gene: -
CDR3aa: CASSQYRRGSGNTEAFF
CDR3nt: TGCGCCAGCAGCCAATACAGAAGGGGGTCTGGGAACACTGAAGCTTTCTTT

v_gene: TRBV7-9
abundance: -
j_gene: TRBJ1-5
d_gene: -
CDR3aa: CASSLGRDVGGNQPQHF
CDR3nt: TGTGCCAGCAGCTTAGGCCGGGATGTGGGCGGGAATCAGCCCCAGCATTTT

v_gene: TRBV7-9
abundance: -
j_gene: TRBJ2-5
d_gene: -
CDR3aa: CASSSGNLQETQYF
CDR3nt: TGTGCCAGCAGCTCCGGGAATCTCCAAGAGACCCAGTACTTC

v_gene: TRBV14
abundance: -
j_gene: TRBJ1-6
d_gene: TRBD1
CDR3aa: CASSRIQGAFGNSPLHF
CDR3nt: TGTGCCAGCAGCCGCATTCAGGGGGCTTTTGGGAATTCACCCCTCCACTTT

v_gene: TRBV6-5
abundance: -
j_gene: TRBJ1-1
d_gene: -
CDR3aa: CASSYSIVRGKTEAFF
CDR3nt: TGTGCCAGCAGTTACTCGATAGTCAGGGGAAAAACTGAAGCTTTCTTT

v_gene: TRBV4-3
abundance: -
j_gene: TRBJ1-2
d_gene: -
CDR3aa: CASSQSVNYGYTF
CDR3nt: TGCGCCAGCAGCCAATCAGTTAACTATGGCTACACCTTC

v_gene: TRBV28
abundance: -
j_gene: TRBJ2-7
d_gene: -
CDR3aa: CASSRRRQITYEQYF
CDR3nt: TGTGCCTCATCCCGGCGGCGACAGATAACCTACGAGCAGTACTTC

v_gene: TRBV10-2
abundance: -
j_gene: TRBJ2-3
d_gene: -
CDR3aa: CASSLQISTDTQYF
CDR3nt: TGCGCCAGCAGTTTACAGATTAGCACAGATACGCAGTATTTT

v_gene: TRBV29-1
abundance: medium-sized
j_gene: TRBJ2-7
d_gene: TRBD2
CDR3aa: CSVATSGIFDEQYF
CDR3nt: TGCAGCGTGGCAACTAGCGGGATCTTCGACGAGCAGTACTTC

v_gene: TRBV4-3
abundance: few
j_gene: TRBJ1-2
d_gene: -
CDR3aa: CASSQGRGLYGYTF
CDR3nt: TGCGCCAGCAGCCAAGGGCGGGGTCTTTATGGCTACACCTTC

v_gene: TRBV9
abundance: -
j_gene: TRBJ2-7
d_gene: -
CDR3aa: CASSVASGLPPGEQYF
CDR3nt: TGTGCCAGCAGCGTAGCTTCGGGACTTCCCCCGGGCGAGCAGTACTTC

v_gene: TRBV7-9
abundance: -
j_gene: TRBJ1-6
d_gene: -
CDR3aa: CASSLHSGDNSPLHF
CDR3nt: TGTGCCAGCAGCTTACATAGCGGGGATAATTCACCCCTCCACTTT

v_gene: TRBV6-2/TRBV6-3
abundance: -
j_gene: TRBJ1-6
d_gene: TRBD1
CDR3aa: CASSYRDRDIGGSPLHF
CDR3nt: TGTGCCAGCAGTTACCGGGACAGGGACATTGGCGGTTCACCCCTCCACTTT

v_gene: TRBV19
abundance: once
j_gene: TRBJ1-4
d_gene: -
CDR3aa: CASSLSRGNEKLFF
CDR3nt: TGTGCCAGTAGCCTTTCACGGGGTAATGAAAAACTGTTTTTT

v_gene: TRBV5-1
abundance: once
j_gene: TRBJ2-1
d_gene: -
CDR3aa: CASRTSIGEYNEQFF
CDR3nt: TGCGCCAGCAGGACTAGTATTGGGGAATACAATGAGCAGTTCTTC

v_gene: TRBV3-1/TRBV3-2
abundance: -
j_gene: TRBJ1-2
d_gene: -
CDR3aa: CASSQGVRPYTF
CDR3nt: TGTGCCAGCAGCCAAGGAGTTCGTCCCTACACCTTC

v_gene: TRBV30
abundance: once
j_gene: TRBJ2-3
d_gene: TRBD1
CDR3aa: CAWSLLPLGQGRTDTQYF
CDR3nt: TGTGCCTGGAGCCTTTTACCTTTAGGACAGGGTCGGACAGATACGCAGTATTTT

v_gene: TRBV5-1
abundance: -
j_gene: TRBJ1-1
d_gene: TRBD1
CDR3aa: CASSSDMTGTEAFF
CDR3nt: TGCGCCAGCAGCTCGGACATGACAGGGACTGAAGCTTTCTTT

v_gene: TRBV2
abundance: -
j_gene: TRBJ1-5
d_gene: -
CDR3aa: CASSEVREDQPQHF
CDR3nt: TGTGCCAGCAGTGAAGTCAGGGAAGATCAGCCCCAGCATTTT

v_gene: TRBV7-2
abundance: -
j_gene: TRBJ1-4
d_gene: -
CDR3aa: CASSLTGGTNEKLFF
CDR3nt: TGTGCCAGCAGCTTAACCGGGGGTACTAATGAAAAACTGTTTTTT

v_gene: TRBV11-2
abundance: -
j_gene: TRBJ2-5
d_gene: -
CDR3aa: CASSRRGRQETQYF
CDR3nt: TGTGCCAGCAGCCGGCGGGGGCGCCAAGAGACCCAGTACTTC

v_gene: TRBV5-4
abundance: -
j_gene: TRBJ2-3
d_gene: -
CDR3aa: CASSLEYAEDTQYF
CDR3nt: TGTGCCAGCAGCTTGGAGTACGCGGAAGATACGCAGTATTTT

v_gene: TRBV3-1/TRBV3-2
abundance: -
j_gene: TRBJ2-1
d_gene: TRBD2
CDR3aa: CASSHTSGRLYNEQFF
CDR3nt: TGTGCCAGCAGCCATACTAGCGGGAGGCTGTACAATGAGCAGTTCTTC

v_gene: TRBV6-4
abundance: -
j_gene: TRBJ2-1
d_gene: -
CDR3aa: CASSDPPGVYNEQFF
CDR3nt: TGTGCCAGCAGTGACCCTCCGGGAGTGTACAATGAGCAGTTCTTC

v_gene: TRBV21-1
abundance: -
j_gene: TRBJ2-5
d_gene: -
CDR3aa: CASQKSCGGGETQYF
CDR3nt: TGTGCCAGCCAAAAGAGTTGCGGGGGCGGGGAGACCCAGTACTTC

v_gene: TRBV30
abundance: -
j_gene: TRBJ1-2
d_gene: -
CDR3aa: CAWSLGAFGYTF
CDR3nt: TGTGCCTGGAGTTTAGGGGCGTTTGGCTACACCTTC

v_gene: TRBV28
abundance: -
j_gene: TRBJ2-4
d_gene: -
CDR3aa: CASRPRGATKNIQYF
CDR3nt: TGTGCCAGCAGACCACGGGGGGCGACCAAAAACATTCAGTACTTC